This TCR beta chain is from a study of Tregs in tolerant kidney transplant recipients. Concerning this clone: The antigen remains undetermined.

The repertoire was sequenced with immunoSEQ multiplex PCR; TCRdb's copy has only in-frame clones and lacks some. The sample carries nearly 95,000 clones, roughly 93% recorded once. Study outcomes and limitations: In tolerant patients, donor-specific Tregs outgrew total Tregs, suggesting antigen-driven expansion. Expanding Tregs on activated donor B cells appeared to best identify donor-specific TCRbeta clones. Validation in larger populations is needed because few patients were studied.

The CDR3 loop spans 14 amino acids. V was cut by 4 bases and J by 5 bases, with 15 bases left in between. Germline V gene lookup returns CDR1 SGHRS and CDR2 YFSETQ. This TCR was recovered from a human donor who received a combined kidney and bone marrow transplant. The sequences come from CD4+ T cells from blood, collected before the transplant. The rearrangement uses TRBV5-1 and TRBJ1-1, with D unresolved. The CDR3 sequence: CASSLDPVETEAFF. The CDR3 DNA follows: TGCGCCAGCAGCCTTGACCCGGTGGAGACTGAAGCTTTCTTT.